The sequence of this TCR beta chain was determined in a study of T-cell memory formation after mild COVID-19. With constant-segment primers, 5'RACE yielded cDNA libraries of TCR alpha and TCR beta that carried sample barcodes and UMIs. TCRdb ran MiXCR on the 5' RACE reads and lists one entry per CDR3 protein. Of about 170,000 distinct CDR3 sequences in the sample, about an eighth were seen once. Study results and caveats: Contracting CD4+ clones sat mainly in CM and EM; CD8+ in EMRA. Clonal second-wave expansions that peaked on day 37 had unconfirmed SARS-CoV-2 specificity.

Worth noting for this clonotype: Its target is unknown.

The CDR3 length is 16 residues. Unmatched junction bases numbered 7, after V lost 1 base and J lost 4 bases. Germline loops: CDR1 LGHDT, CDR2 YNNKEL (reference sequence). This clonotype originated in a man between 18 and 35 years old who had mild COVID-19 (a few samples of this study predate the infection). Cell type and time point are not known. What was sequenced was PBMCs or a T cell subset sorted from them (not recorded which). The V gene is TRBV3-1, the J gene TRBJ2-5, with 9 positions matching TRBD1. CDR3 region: CASSQGDRASGETQYF. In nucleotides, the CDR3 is TGTGCCAGCAGCCAAGGGGACAGGGCCTCTGGAGAGACCCAGTACTTC.